Given below is one TCR beta chain in context. In its sample, this clonotype was seen a few times. Its cognate antigen has yet to be identified. No base quality values were provided; no much bigger clone lies one nucleotide off. The data stem from a study of early T cells in non-severe SARS-CoV-2 infection (dated by TCRdb to about 2021). Notes on the research overall: Because TCR sequencing was done on bulk RNA from unsorted whole blood, the alpha and beta chains could not be paired.

The germline V gene supplies CDR1 MDHEN and CDR2 SYDVKM. From the cysteine through the phenylalanine, the CDR3 covers 17 amino acids. Just CDR3 DNA is preserved here, 51 bases in frame from base 1. Trimming removed 4 bases from V and 4 bases from J; the gene matches leave 9 bases unexplained. The study was a case-control design nested within a healthcare worker cohort in London, UK, with weekly nasopharyngeal swab PCR tests and blood sampling. Healthcare workers were recruited during the week of the UK lockdown, between 23 and 31 March 2020, and followed weekly for up to roughly 15 weeks. The library came from 5' RACE. The sequencing machine was a NextSeq 500. In the TCR library protocol, unique molecular identifiers were attached to individual cDNA molecules to correct for PCR bias and sequencing error. Both TCR alpha and beta chains were sequenced, and tight co-correlation was observed between alpha and beta sequence abundances in each sample. The paper's data handling went like this. V gene, J gene and CDR3 annotation of TCR sequences was performed with Decombinator V4. TCRs were defined as expanded if a significant change between any two time points was detected under a Poisson model with p below 0.0001. Abundances of TCRs were expressed as counts per million after normalisation to the total number of TCRs sequenced in each sample. TRAV1-2 paired with TRAJ12, TRAJ20 or TRAJ33 defined MAIT TCRs, while TRAV10 paired with TRAJ18 defined iNKT TCRs. A search of VDJdb, accessed on 1 November 2021, was run for TCRs annotated to CMV, EBV and SARS-CoV-2, with TCRs annotated for multiple antigens excluded. TCRdb cleaned the public reads at Q25 with fastp, built clones with MiXCR and kept in-frame beta chains. Here each entry gathers all rows of one CDR3 protein and keeps the most common genes and DNA. TCRdb, not the authors, supplied the V and J calls. The sample contains 100,000 to 120,000 distinct CDR3 sequences, roughly an eighth of them found a single time. The ten largest account for around 4.1% of the sample.

Broader findings and caveats from the paper: VDJdb matching was skewed toward anti-spike CD8 responses and likely underestimated virus-specific expansions by missing private and CD4 specificities.

The chain is encoded by TRBV28 joined to TRBJ2-7, and 14 junctional nucleotides match TRBD2. The receptor was derived from an adult who was a healthcare worker with PCR-confirmed SARS-CoV-2 infection or an uninfected control (not recorded which). The sequencing used whole blood, collected at baseline. The sequenced DNA is TGTGCCAGCAGTTCTCCGAGGACTAGCGGGAGGAAGTACGAGCAGTACTTC. This codes for CASSSPRTSGRKYEQYF.